Presented here are 18 T cell receptor beta chains from one specimen sequenced in a study of T-cell reconstitution after alpha-beta-depleted transplantation in children. Preparation of the TCRbeta library was carried out with unique molecular identifiers. TCRdb called the PCR reads again in MiXCR, with one record for every CDR3 protein. The sample holds 98,000 or so distinct CDR3 sequences, 5% to 7% seen once. The source was PBMCs, mostly from graft donor cells, collected 360 days after TCRalphabeta/CD19-depleted stem cell transplant. These receptors all come from a male patient aged 2 to 10 who had a stem cell transplant for acute lymphoblastic leukemia, so the T cells may come from the graft donor.

This clonotype was seen ten or more times. The rearrangement links TRBV4-2 to TRBJ1-2; the D gene is possibly TRBD1 (6 bases). Germline V gene data show CDR1 as LGHNA and CDR2 as YNFKEQ. The CDR3 extends over 14 amino acids. Trimming pared 3 bases from V and 2 bases from J, leaving 10 bases between. CDR3: CASSHQGSNYGYTF. Here the CDR3 DNA reads TGTGCCAGCAGCCATCAGGGGAGCAACTATGGCTACACCTTC.

This clonotype has a count of ten or more. V usage is TRBV7-2 and J usage is TRBJ1-5; D is unresolved. Trimming stripped 7 bases from V and 0 bases from J, with 13 bases between. CDR3 length equals 15 residues. Germline CDR1 SGHTA, CDR2 FQGNSA. The CDR3 region has the DNA TGTGCCAGCACCCTTTTTGGAGATAGCAATCAGCCCCAGCATTTT. Translation: CASTLFGDSNQPQHF.

This clonotype was detected ten times or more. The rearrangement joins TRBV4-3 to TRBJ2-4, with D maybe TRBD2 (6 bases). CDR3 length: 15 amino acids. Germline CDR1 and CDR2: LGHNA and YSLEER. V shed 0 bases and J shed 1 base, with 7 bases lying between them. The CDR3: CASSQEGRAKNIQYF. DNA for the CDR3: TGCGCCAGCAGCCAAGAAGGGAGGGCCAAAAACATTCAGTACTTC.

This clonotype appeared many times. This sequence joins TRBV5-1 and TRBJ2-7; 9 bases line up with TRBD2. Germline trimming cut 2 bases from V and 2 bases from J; bases unmatched to any gene: 2. Germline V CDR1 and CDR2: SGHRS, YFSETQ. This CDR3 region has 14 residues. CDR3 loop: CASSFASGTYEQYF. In nucleotides, the CDR3 is TGCGCCAGCAGCTTCGCTAGCGGGACCTACGAGCAGTACTTC.

This clonotype was seen at least ten times. The rearrangement links TRBV5-1 to TRBJ2-3; TRBD1 matches 8 bases. CDR3 length: 15 residues. Trimming took 3 bases from V and 6 from J; bases not matched to a gene: 9. Germline CDR1 reads SGHRS; CDR2 reads YFSETQ. The CDR3 nucleotides read TGCGCCAGCAGCTCGCTGACAGGGGCCCCGGATACGCAGTATTTT. Its translation: CASSSLTGAPDTQYF.

The V and J genes are TRBV5-6 and TRBJ2-2, with 10 bases fitting TRBD1. The V and J ends lost 7 bases and 7 bases, in that order; junction bases with no gene match: 1. The CDR3 has 12 amino acids. Germline CDR1 and CDR2: SGHDT and YYEEEE. As DNA, the CDR3 is TGTGCCAGCGGACAGGGGGACGGGGAGCTGTTTTTT. Its translation: CASGQGDGELFF.

A few counts support this clonotype. The V and J genes are TRBV9 and TRBJ2-1; 10 nucleotides agree with TRBD2. V dropped 2 bases and J dropped 8; count of bases not matched to a gene: 10. The V gene's germline CDR1 is SGDLS and CDR2 YYNGEE. The CDR3 runs 16 residues. DNA of the CDR3: TGTGCCAGCAGCGTGAGGGCTAGCGGGGGTAGGGATGAGCAGTTCTTC. Amino acid sequence: CASSVRASGGRDEQFF.

This clonotype has a count of ten or more. The J gene is TRBJ1-1, the V gene TRBV27, with D hard to call. The ends were cut back, 2 bases at V and 5 bases at J, with 12 bases in the middle. The germline gives CDR1 MNHEY, CDR2 SMNVEV (reference sequence). The CDR3 length is 14 residues. CDR3 bases: TGTGCCAGCAGTTTAGGGCAGCTGGGGACTGAAGCTTTCTTT. Its protein product is CASSLGQLGTEAFF.

This clonotype appeared many times. The chain carries TRBV4-3 and TRBJ2-3; D may correspond to TRBD1 or TRBD2 (5 bases each). This CDR3 region has 13 residues. V was cut by 4 bases and J by 6 bases, with 11 bases left in between. CDR1 and CDR2 from the germline V gene are LGHNA and YSLEER. DNA for the CDR3: TGCGCCAGCAGCCCTCAGGGCGGGGATACGCAGTATTTT. Protein product: CASSPQGGDTQYF.

This clonotype came up a few times. The gene calls are TRBV7-7 and TRBJ2-7; 9 bases are shared with TRBD1. After removal of 6 bases from V and 5 bases from J, the junction contained 11 bases not matched to a gene. Looked up from germline, CDR1 is SSHAT and CDR2 is FNYEAQ (reference sequence). This CDR3 has 15 residues. CDR3 in amino acids: CASSASGTGSHEQYF. As DNA, the CDR3 is TGTGCCAGCAGTGCCTCCGGGACAGGGAGCCACGAGCAGTACTTC.

The gene calls are TRBV4-3 and TRBJ2-7, with D possibly matching TRBD2 (6 bases). Germline-derived CDR1 and CDR2 are LGHNA and YSLEER. Trimming cost V 0 bases and J 4 bases, with 19 bases left between them. The CDR3 spans 17 residues. The CDR3: CASSQDAVGRPRYEQYF. The DNA of the CDR3 is TGCGCCAGCAGCCAAGATGCCGTGGGGAGGCCTCGGTACGAGCAGTACTTC.

This clonotype occurred a few times. The chain employs TRBV12-3 or TRBV12-4 and TRBJ2-6, with D unresolved. Trimming shortened V by 0 bases and J by 0 bases, and 3 bases separated the two germline ends. The CDR3 covers 15 residues. CDR3 in DNA: TGTGCCAGCAGTTTAGCGGGCTCTGGGGCCAACGTCCTGACTTTC. It encodes CASSLAGSGANVLTF.

This clonotype was detected ten times or more. The V call is TRBV9, the J call TRBJ2-1; possibly TRBD1 for D (6 bases). V was pared by 0 bases and J by 4 bases, with 20 bases between. CDR3 length equals 18 residues. Germline V CDR1 and CDR2: SGDLS, YYNGEE. The CDR3 is CASSVAGQSKNRYNEQFF. The CDR3 region has the DNA TGTGCCAGCAGCGTAGCTGGACAGTCGAAAAACCGTTACAATGAGCAGTTCTTC.

At least ten counts were recorded for this clonotype. This chain joins TRBV28 and TRBJ2-7, with D unclear. The CDR3 is made up of 14 amino acids. Germline CDR1 MDHEN, CDR2 SYDVKM. V lost 3 bases and J 1 base, leaving 10 bases between the germline ends. In DNA form, the CDR3 reads TGTGCCAGCAGTTTCATAAGCGCGTCCTACGAGCAGTACTTC. It specifies CASSFISASYEQYF.

This clonotype was picked up a small number of times. The rearrangement joins TRBV27 to TRBJ2-3, with D perhaps matching TRBD1 or TRBD2 (6 bases each). This CDR3 contains 16 residues. The V end was cut by 5 bases, the J end by 2 bases, with 17 bases between. The germline CDR1 and CDR2 sequences are MNHEY and SMNVEV (reference sequence). Written as DNA, the CDR3 is TGTGCCAGCAGTGACACTAGCTGGGACATCACAGATACGCAGTATTTT. Its protein is CASSDTSWDITDTQYF.

This clonotype has at least ten counts. This rearrangement joins TRBV29-1 to TRBJ2-7; weak D call: TRBD2 (6 bases). V was shortened by 5 bases and J by 4 bases, with 15 bases between the two germline ends. From germline, CDR1 is SQVTM and CDR2 ANQGSEA. CDR3 length: 13 amino acids. As DNA, the CDR3 is TGCAGCGTTCTATCCGGGACTGCTTACGAGCAGTACTTC. It encodes CSVLSGTAYEQYF.

A few counts support this clonotype. Written as DNA, the CDR3 is TGCAGTGCTAGCACCCCGGGACAGGATAGAGAGACCCAGTACTTC. Its translation: CSASTPGQDRETQYF. The rearrangement joins TRBV20-1 to TRBJ2-5; TRBD1 matches 8 bases. This CDR3 is built from 15 residues. CDR1 and CDR2 (germline): DFQATT, SNEGSKA (reference sequence). The J segment lost 4 bases and the V segment lost 3 bases, leaving 10 bases of the junction unmatched.

This clonotype was seen many times. The chain recombines TRBV5-1 with TRBJ2-1, with no clear D. The V end was cut by 0 bases, the J end by 2 bases, with 9 bases between. The CDR3 spans 15 residues. Germline loops: CDR1 SGHRS, CDR2 YFSETQ. In nucleotides, the CDR3 is TGCGCCAGCAGCTTGGTCTATAGCACCTACAATGAGCAGTTCTTC. Translating it yields CASSLVYSTYNEQFF. The full variable domain, completed using reference TRBV5-1 and TRBJ2-1, is KAGVTQTPRYLIKTRGQQVTLSCSPISGHRSVSWYQQTPGQGLQFLFEYFSETQRNKGNFPGRFSGRQFSNSRSEMNVSTLELGDSALYLCASSLVYSTYNEQFFGPGTRLTVL.